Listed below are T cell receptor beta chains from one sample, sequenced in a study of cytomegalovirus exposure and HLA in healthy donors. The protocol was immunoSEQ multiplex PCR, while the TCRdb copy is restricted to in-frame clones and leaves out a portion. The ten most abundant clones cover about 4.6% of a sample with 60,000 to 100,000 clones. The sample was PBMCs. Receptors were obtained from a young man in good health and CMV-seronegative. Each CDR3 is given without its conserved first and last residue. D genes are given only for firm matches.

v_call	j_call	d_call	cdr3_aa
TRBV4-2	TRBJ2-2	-	ASSQDVESGFLAGGTGELF
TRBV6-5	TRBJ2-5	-	ASSYHPSKLEQY
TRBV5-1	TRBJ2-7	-	ASSGTGLRSYEQY
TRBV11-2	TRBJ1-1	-	ASSLVVQEAF
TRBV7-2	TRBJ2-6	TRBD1	ASLPGQGLSGANVLT
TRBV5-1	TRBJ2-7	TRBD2	ASKQAGGPYEQY
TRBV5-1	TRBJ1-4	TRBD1	ASSLTGGNEKLF
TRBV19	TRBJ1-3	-	ASSIRAVRGSGNTIY
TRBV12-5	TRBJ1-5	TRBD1	ASGPGQGNPMGNQPQH
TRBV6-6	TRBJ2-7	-	ASSFTGTYEQY
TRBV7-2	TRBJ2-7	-	ASSLVWGAYEQY
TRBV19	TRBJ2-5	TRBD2	ASSIGTSGSRETQY
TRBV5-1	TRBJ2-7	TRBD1	ASSFNGQGYEQY
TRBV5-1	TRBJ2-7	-	ASSRGGDSYEQY
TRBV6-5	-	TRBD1	ASSHRDRFAYEQY
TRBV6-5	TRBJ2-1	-	ASGGFSSYNEQF
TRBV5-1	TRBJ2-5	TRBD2	ASSLRGLAGAGQETQY
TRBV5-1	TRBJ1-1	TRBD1	ASSNPQGAFTEAF
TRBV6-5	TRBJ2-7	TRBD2	ASSRLADNSYEQY
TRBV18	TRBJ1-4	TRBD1	ASSPGTADEKLF
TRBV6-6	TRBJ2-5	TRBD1	ASSYAGQGRETQY
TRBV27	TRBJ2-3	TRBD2	ASSLSGLGGLY
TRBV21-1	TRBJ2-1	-	ASSARSWGWTYNEQF
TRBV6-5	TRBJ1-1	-	ASSYSIGVTEAF
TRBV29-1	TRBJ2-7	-	SVTVESYEQY
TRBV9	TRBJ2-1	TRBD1	ASSRDRAHNEQF
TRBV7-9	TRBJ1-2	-	ASIRLLTANYGYT
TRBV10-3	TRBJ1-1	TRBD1	AISDRGRGDTEAF
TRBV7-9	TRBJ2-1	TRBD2	ASSVTSGGAIEQF
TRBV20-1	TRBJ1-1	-	SASGTEAF
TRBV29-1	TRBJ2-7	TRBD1	SVEDQRGQRPFREQY
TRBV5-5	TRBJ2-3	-	ASSFEGTSTDTQY
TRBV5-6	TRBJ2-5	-	ASSLGPRETQY
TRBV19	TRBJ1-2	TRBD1	ASSIPGQGPYGYT
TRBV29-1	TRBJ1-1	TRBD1	SVATGALGAEAF
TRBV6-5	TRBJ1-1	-	ASSYSIEQHEAF
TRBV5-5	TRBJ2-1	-	ASSLRGPTRYEQF
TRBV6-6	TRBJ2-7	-	ASSYSQGTYEQY
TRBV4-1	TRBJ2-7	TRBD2	ASSQGHGTSGTHEQY
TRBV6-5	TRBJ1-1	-	ASSGRGGRNTEAF
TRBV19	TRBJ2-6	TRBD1	ASGGQGGSGANVLT
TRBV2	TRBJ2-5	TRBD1	ASSTGGTQY
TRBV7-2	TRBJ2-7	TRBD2	ASSLGGPFNEQY
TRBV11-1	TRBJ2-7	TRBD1	ASSLGTGSYEQY
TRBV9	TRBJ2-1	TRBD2	ASSTGTNSYNEQF
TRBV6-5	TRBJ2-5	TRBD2	ASTTSGSETQY
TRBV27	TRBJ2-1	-	ASSLSGSYNEQF
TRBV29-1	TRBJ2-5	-	SVEKLLGYKTQY
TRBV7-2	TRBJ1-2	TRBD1	ASSPLTGGRYGYT